This T cell receptor (beta chain) was captured by sequencing in a study of shared clonotypes between healthy human individuals. Naive CD45RA+ and memory CD45RA-negative subsets were split from CD4+ cells. Clones were sequenced by immunoSEQ multiplex PCR, and TCRdb holds only the in-frame ones, with some missing. The sample lists 2 million to 2.5 million clones; about 92% were seen once. V was trimmed by 5 bases and J by 10 bases, leaving 18 bases between them. Per germline, CDR1 SEHNR and CDR2 FQNEAQ (reference sequence). This CDR3 is built from 15 residues. Sequenced: naive CD4+ T cells from PBMCs. The subset here: CD45RA+ positively selected. The chain carries TRBV7-9 and TRBJ1-6; no clear D. This clonotype was sampled from a young man in good health. Some clones in this sample may be carry-over from other donors' samples. The CDR3: CASSAGLALGSPLHF. CDR3 coding DNA: TGTGCCAGCAGCGCGGGTCTAGCCCTCGGCTCACCCCTCCACTTT.